These T cell receptor beta chains were read from a single sample in a study of blood T cells in healthy people across ages. TCRdb re-called the 5' RACE reads with MiXCR, one entry per CDR3 protein. The sample contains roughly 1,100,000 distinct CDR3 sequences, approximately 25% of which appear only once. These data are also associated with another study on T cells of mothers and their children.

The material sequenced was blood. All receptors come from a girl aged 2-10 years in good health. CDR3s include the opening cysteine and the closing phenylalanine or tryptophan. D genes are given only for firm matches. Expanded clones are given a class, and other clones once, few, many or no size at all.

clone_size,cdr3_length,v_call,d_call,j_call,cdr3_aa,cdr3_nt
-,17,TRBV15,-,TRBJ2-5,CATSRDMGLVILETQYF,TGTGCCACCAGCAGAGATATGGGTCTCGTGATCTTAGAGACCCAGTACTTC
many,15,TRBV5-1,TRBD2,TRBJ2-1,CASSTTSGGANEQFF,TGCGCCAGCAGCACGACTAGCGGGGGGGCCAATGAGCAGTTCTTC
-,12,TRBV6-5,-,TRBJ1-1,CVSSSAETVAFF,TGTGTCAGCAGTTCGGCCGAAACTGTAGCTTTCTTT
few,19,TRBV28,TRBD1,TRBJ2-5,CASSSISPNDRGYWETQYF,TGTGCCAGCAGTTCCATCAGCCCAAACGACAGGGGGTATTGGGAGACCCAGTACTTC
-,13,TRBV6-6,-,TRBJ2-7,CASSYATSYEQYF,TGTGCCAGCAGTTACGCGACCTCCTACGAGCAGTACTTC
-,13,TRBV7-3,-,TRBJ1-1,CASSFNLNTEAFF,TGTGCCAGCAGCTTTAATCTGAACACTGAAGCTTTCTTT
few,15,TRBV11-2,TRBD2,TRBJ2-7,CASSLYGTSGYEQYF,TGTGCCAGCAGCTTATACGGGACTAGCGGCTACGAGCAGTACTTC
few,16,TRBV4-1,-,TRBJ2-1,CASSQDRAVPYNEQFF,TGCGCCAGCAGCCAAGATCGAGCGGTCCCCTACAATGAGCAGTTCTTC
-,14,TRBV5-6,-,TRBJ1-2,CASSLDRTLLGYTF,TGTGCCAGCAGCTTGGACAGGACCCTCCTGGGCTACACCTTC
many,11,TRBV29-1,-,TRBJ2-2,CSVRGGGELFF,TGCAGCGTCCGAGGGGGCGGGGAGCTGTTTTTT
-,12,TRBV4-2,-,TRBJ2-4,CASSQTGNIQYF,TGTGCCAGCAGCCAAACCGGGAACATTCAGTACTTC
few,17,TRBV10-3,TRBD2,TRBJ2-5,CAISESASGAPQETQYF,TGTGCCATCAGTGAGTCCGCTAGCGGGGCCCCACAAGAGACCCAGTACTTC
few,16,TRBV5-1,-,TRBJ2-6,CASSLPNYPGANVLTF,TGCGCCAGCAGCTTGCCAAATTACCCCGGGGCCAACGTCCTGACTTTC
-,13,TRBV9,-,TRBJ2-7,CASSVGGNYEQYF,TGTGCCAGCAGCGTAGGCGGAAACTACGAGCAGTACTTC
-,18,TRBV7-8,TRBD2,TRBJ2-1,CASSYIGLAGGPYNEQFF,TGTGCCAGCAGCTACATTGGACTAGCGGGAGGGCCCTACAATGAGCAGTTCTTC
few,14,TRBV5-5,-,TRBJ2-7,CASTPGPGTYEQYF,TGTGCCAGCACTCCCGGACCGGGAACCTACGAGCAGTACTTC
-,14,TRBV5-1,-,TRBJ2-7,CASSDPDRPYEQYF,TGCGCCAGCAGCGACCCCGACAGGCCCTACGAGCAGTACTTC
few,12,TRBV12-5,-,TRBJ2-1,CASGPDWNEQFF,TGTGCTAGTGGCCCCGATTGGAATGAGCAGTTCTTC
few,15,TRBV5-1,TRBD1,TRBJ1-1,CASSWTGLESNEAFF,TGCGCCAGCAGCTGGACAGGGCTTGAAAGCAATGAAGCTTTCTTT
few,13,TRBV6-2/TRBV6-3,TRBD2,TRBJ2-1,CASISGLYNEQFF,TGTGCCAGCATTAGCGGGCTTTACAATGAGCAGTTCTTC
-,13,TRBV24-1,TRBD2,TRBJ2-1,CATSDLLAGGEFF,TGTGCCACCAGTGATTTGCTAGCGGGAGGTGAGTTCTTC
few,13,TRBV7-2,-,TRBJ2-3,CASMEALTDTQYF,TGTGCCAGCATGGAGGCCCTCACAGATACGCAGTATTTT
-,16,TRBV29-1,-,TRBJ1-2,CSVEDLERNPLYGYTF,TGCAGCGTTGAAGATCTCGAGAGGAACCCCCTCTATGGCTACACCTTC
-,16,TRBV27,-,TRBJ2-7,CASSLSSVGGSYEQYF,TGTGCCAGCAGTTTATCTTCTGTCGGGGGATCCTACGAGCAGTACTTC
few,15,TRBV6-6,-,TRBJ1-2,CASSYSEKANYGYTF,TGTGCCAGCAGTTACTCTGAGAAAGCTAACTATGGCTACACCTTC
-,16,TRBV4-1,-,TRBJ1-6,CASSQVGADYNSPLHF,TGCGCCAGCAGCCAAGTAGGGGCTGATTATAATTCACCTCTCCACTTT
few,13,TRBV11-2,-,TRBJ2-5,CASSFVGLETQYF,TGTGCCAGCAGCTTCGTGGGGCTAGAGACCCAGTACTTC
-,15,TRBV6-5,TRBD1,TRBJ1-2,CASSSIEQGHYGYTF,TGTGCCAGCAGTTCCATCGAACAGGGGCACTATGGCTACACCTTC
few,13,TRBV12-3/TRBV12-4,-,TRBJ1-1,CASSPRWDTEAFF,TGTGCCAGCAGTCCGAGGTGGGACACTGAAGCTTTCTTT
-,14,TRBV10-3,-,TRBJ1-2,CAISRTGGYYGYTF,TGTGCCATCAGTCGAACAGGTGGCTACTATGGCTACACCTTC
-,18,TRBV7-6,TRBD2,TRBJ2-3,CASSAGTSGGPPPDTQYF,TGTGCCAGCAGCGCCGGGACTAGCGGGGGCCCTCCCCCAGATACGCAGTATTTT
-,13,TRBV5-1,-,TRBJ2-5,CASSKDPQETQYF,TGCGCCAGCAGCAAGGACCCACAAGAGACCCAGTACTTC
-,15,TRBV7-2,TRBD2,TRBJ2-5,CASRTYRGGQETQYF,TGTGCCAGCAGAACTTATCGGGGGGGCCAAGAGACCCAGTACTTC
few,14,TRBV20-1,TRBD1,TRBJ1-1,CSARRQGDYTEAFF,TGCAGTGCTAGGCGACAGGGGGATTACACTGAAGCTTTCTTT
-,15,TRBV29-1,TRBD1,TRBJ1-4,CSVGGAGTGGEKLFF,TGCAGCGTTGGAGGTGCGGGGACAGGAGGTGAAAAACTGTTTTTT
few,15,TRBV7-6,-,TRBJ2-5,CASSQRDSHWETQYF,TGTGCCAGCAGCCAAAGGGACTCCCACTGGGAGACCCAGTACTTC
-,14,TRBV7-9,TRBD1,TRBJ1-2,CASSFGTGNYGYTF,TGTGCCAGCAGCTTTGGGACAGGGAACTATGGCTACACCTTC
-,16,TRBV5-1,-,TRBJ1-1,CASSLGFGGLNTEAFF,TGCGCCAGCAGCTTGGGGTTTGGGGGGCTGAACACTGAAGCTTTCTTT
few,14,TRBV7-9,-,TRBJ2-5,CASSSQLGIETQYF,TGTGCCAGCAGCTCCCAACTAGGTATAGAGACCCAGTACTTC
-,12,TRBV29-1,-,TRBJ2-1,CSVLTGGLEQFF,TGCAGCGTCTTGACAGGCGGGCTTGAGCAGTTCTTC
few,13,TRBV20-1,TRBD2,TRBJ2-7,CSASTSGIYEQYF,TGCAGTGCTTCGACTAGCGGGATTTACGAGCAGTACTTC
-,15,TRBV2,TRBD1,TRBJ2-3,CASRPRDSHTDTQYF,TGTGCCAGCAGGCCCCGGGACAGCCACACAGATACGCAGTATTTT
many,15,TRBV6-5,TRBD2,TRBJ2-1,CASSPTSGWYNEQFF,TGTGCCAGCAGCCCTACTAGCGGGTGGTACAATGAGCAGTTCTTC
-,13,TRBV7-9,-,TRBJ2-5,CASSSQTGGDQYF,TGTGCCAGCAGCTCCCAAACCGGCGGAGACCAGTACTTC
-,15,TRBV5-1,-,TRBJ2-5,CASSLDGSGGETQYF,TGCGCCAGCAGCTTGGACGGCAGCGGTGGAGAGACCCAGTACTTC
few,15,TRBV28,-,TRBJ1-2,CASSLREVFSYGYTF,TGTGCCAGCAGTCTCCGGGAGGTTTTTTCCTATGGCTACACCTTC
-,16,TRBV11-1,-,TRBJ2-4,CASSLEGFSTANIQYF,TGTGCCAGCAGCTTAGAGGGCTTCTCGACGGCAAACATTCAGTACTTC
few,15,TRBV20-1,-,TRBJ2-5,CSARNRDEYQETQYF,TGCAGTGCTAGAAATAGGGACGAGTACCAAGAGACCCAGTACTTC
few,16,TRBV7-3,TRBD2,TRBJ2-3,CASSQKAGYSTDTQYF,TGTGCCAGCAGCCAAAAAGCGGGGTATAGCACAGATACGCAGTATTTT
-,15,TRBV19,TRBD1,TRBJ1-5,CASSTQTGGNQPQHF,TGTGCCAGTAGTACCCAGACAGGGGGCAATCAGCCCCAGCATTTT
few,14,TRBV2,TRBD1,TRBJ1-1,CASSDPGRGTEAFF,TGTGCCAGCAGTGATCCCGGCAGGGGGACTGAAGCTTTCTTT
few,16,TRBV12-3/TRBV12-4,TRBD1,TRBJ2-1,CASSSSDRPPYNEQFF,TGTGCCAGCAGTTCCTCGGACAGGCCGCCTTACAATGAGCAGTTCTTC
-,15,TRBV7-9,TRBD2,TRBJ2-1,CASSLAGEPFDEQFF,TGTGCCAGCAGCTTGGCGGGAGAGCCTTTCGATGAGCAGTTCTTC
few,19,TRBV9,TRBD2,TRBJ2-1,CASSRPGTSGESSYNEQFF,TGTGCCAGCAGTCGTCCCGGGACTAGCGGGGAAAGCTCCTACAATGAGCAGTTCTTC
-,13,TRBV2,-,TRBJ1-6,CASTGSRNSPLHF,TGTGCCAGCACTGGCAGCCGAAATTCACCCCTCCACTTT
-,14,TRBV3-1,TRBD1,TRBJ1-1,CASTQGGADTEAFF,TGTGCCAGCACCCAGGGGGGTGCCGACACTGAAGCTTTCTTT
-,15,TRBV20-1,-,TRBJ1-2,CSEDTSLRPLSGYTF,TGCAGTGAGGATACCAGCCTCCGACCGTTAAGTGGCTACACCTTC